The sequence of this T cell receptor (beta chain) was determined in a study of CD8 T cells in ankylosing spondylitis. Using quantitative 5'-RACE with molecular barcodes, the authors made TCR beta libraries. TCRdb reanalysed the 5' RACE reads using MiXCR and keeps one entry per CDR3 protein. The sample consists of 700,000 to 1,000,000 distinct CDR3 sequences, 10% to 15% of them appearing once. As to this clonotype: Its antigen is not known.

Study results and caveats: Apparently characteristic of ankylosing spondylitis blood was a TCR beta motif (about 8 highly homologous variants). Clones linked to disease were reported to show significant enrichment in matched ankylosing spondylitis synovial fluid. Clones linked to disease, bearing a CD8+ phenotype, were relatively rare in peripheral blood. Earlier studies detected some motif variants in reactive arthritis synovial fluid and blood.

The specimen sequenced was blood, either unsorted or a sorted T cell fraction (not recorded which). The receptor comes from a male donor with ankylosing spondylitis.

The chain's CDR3 is CSVLLRAADTQYF. The CDR3 DNA sequence: TGCAGCGTTCTGTTAAGGGCGGCAGATACGCAGTATTTT. This chain uses TRBV29-1 with TRBJ2-3; D ambiguous. The V and J ends lost 5 bases and 4 bases respectively, with 13 bases between them. This CDR3 is built from 13 residues. Germline CDR1 reads SQVTM; CDR2 reads ANQGSEA.